This T cell receptor beta chain was obtained from a study of T cell changes during pregnancy in multiple sclerosis. This CDR3 region has 13 residues. The junction had 5 bases not matched to a gene; V was cut back by 1 base and J by 10 bases. Germline CDR1 and CDR2: SEHNR and FQNEAQ (reference sequence). Sequencing used immunoSEQ multiplex PCR; TCRdb keeps in-frame clones, though not all of them. The table has 60,000 or so clones, roughly nine tenths seen once. The sample in question was peripheral blood, obtained in the first trimester of pregnancy. The chain uses TRBV7-9 and TRBJ1-2; 8 nucleotides agree with TRBD1. This receptor was taken from a female donor with multiple sclerosis, enrolled in a pregnancy study. This CDR3 is CASSLGAGGDYTF. CDR3 nucleotide sequence: TGTGCCAGCAGCTTAGGTGCAGGGGGCGACTACACCTTC.